Listed here is a single TCR beta chain. This record belongs to a study of control samples from healthy donors and cancer patients. This table comes from immunoSEQ multiplex PCR, and its TCRdb copy is limited to in-frame clones, with some not included. The sample lists more than 95,000 clones, 70% to 90% occurring once. V was clipped by 2 bases and J by 8 bases, with 12 bases between them. CDR1 is SGHTA and CDR2 is FQGNSA in the germline V gene. The CDR3 contains 14 residues. The origin of this receptor is a man aged 55 to 70 in good health. Sequencing input: blood. The chain recombines TRBV7-2 with TRBJ1-4; D is possibly TRBD1 (6 bases). The CDR3 DNA reads as TGTGCCAGCAGCTTAACGCAGGGGCGAGAAAAACTGTTTTTT. This sequence encodes CASSLTQGREKLFF.